A selection of T cell receptor beta chains follows, all from one sample in a study of technical replicates of blood from several donors. The data were produced by immunoSEQ multiplex PCR, yet TCRdb's version contains in-frame clones alone and is incomplete. The sample records more than 70,000 clones, roughly nine tenths being singletons. The sample taken for sequencing was T cells isolated from PBMCs. These receptors all come from a human donor in good health. Each CDR3 is given with its conserved first and last residue. D genes are given only for firm matches. Not every row has a clone size; where given, it reads once, few, many or a size class.

v_call	d_call	j_call	clone_size	cdr3_nt	cdr3_aa
TRBV9	-	TRBJ2-5	-	TGTGCCAGCAGCGTTTTGGCAGGGACTCAAGAGACCCAGTACTTC	CASSVLAGTQETQYF
TRBV27	TRBD1	TRBJ1-1	-	TGTGCCAGCAGTCTCGGACAGGGTCGAACTGAAGCTTTCTTT	CASSLGQGRTEAFF
TRBV5-1	TRBD2	TRBJ2-3	-	TGCGCCAGCAGCTCATGGGGACTAGCGGGAGGGTTCGCAGATACGCAGTATTTT	CASSSWGLAGGFADTQYF
TRBV19	TRBD1	TRBJ1-1	-	TGTGCCAGTAGTACACAGGGGGCGTACACTGAAGCTTTCTTT	CASSTQGAYTEAFF
TRBV7-6	-	TRBJ2-7	-	TGTGCCAGCAGTAAAAACCGGGACACCTTCTACGAGCAGTACTTC	CASSKNRDTFYEQYF
TRBV4-1	TRBD2	TRBJ2-7	-	TGCGCCAGCAGCCAAGAGACTAGCGGCTACGAGCAGTACTTC	CASSQETSGYEQYF
TRBV5-1	-	TRBJ1-2	-	TGCGCCAGCAGCTTGGCAGGGTACGGAAGTGGCTACACCTTC	CASSLAGYGSGYTF
TRBV6-5	-	TRBJ1-5	-	TGTGCCAGCAGTTACAACCGGGACAATCAGCCCCAGCATTTT	CASSYNRDNQPQHF
TRBV5-1	-	TRBJ2-1	-	TGCGCCAGCACCCCGGACACTTTTTACAATGAGCAGTTCTTC	CASTPDTFYNEQFF
TRBV7-9	TRBD1	TRBJ2-7	-	TGTGCCAGCAGTTTCGGACAGGAGACCTACGAGCAGTACTTC	CASSFGQETYEQYF
TRBV7-9	-	TRBJ1-2	-	TGTGCCAGCAGCTTCTTGTCGGGGTACACCTTC	CASSFLSGYTF
TRBV6-5	TRBD1	TRBJ2-7	-	TGTGCCAGCAGTTGGGGACAGACCTACGAGCAGTACTTC	CASSWGQTYEQYF
TRBV5-4	TRBD1	TRBJ1-1	once	TGTGCCAGCAGCTCTAAAGGACAGGTGAACACTGAAGCTTTCTTT	CASSSKGQVNTEAFF
TRBV11-2	-	TRBJ1-4	-	TGTGCCAGCAGCTTAGAGGGGGCAACAAGGCGAGGAAAACTGTTTTTT	CASSLEGATRRGKLFF
TRBV27	-	TRBJ2-3	-	TGTGCCAGCAGTTTAAACACGGGAGTAGCAGATACGCAGTATTTT	CASSLNTGVADTQYF
TRBV5-6	-	TRBJ1-1	-	TGTGCCAGCGGGCACCGACGTGAAGCTTTCTTT	CASGHRREAFF
TRBV7-9	TRBD2	TRBJ2-2	-	TGTGCCAGCAGCACCCTAGCGGGGTTGACCGGGGAGCTGTTTTTT	CASSTLAGLTGELFF
TRBV27	-	TRBJ2-3	-	TGTGCCAGCAGTTGGGCTGCCGGGAGTCAAGATACGCAGTATTTT	CASSWAAGSQDTQYF
TRBV4-1	TRBD1	TRBJ2-5	-	TGCGCCAGCAGCCAAGTTCCGGGACAGGGGGCGCAGACCCAGTACTTC	CASSQVPGQGAQTQYF
TRBV5-1	-	TRBJ2-1	-	TGCGCCAGCAGCTTGGAGCTAGCTAGTGAGCAGTTCTTC	CASSLELASEQFF
TRBV30	TRBD1	TRBJ1-2	-	TGTGCCTGGTCGACAGGGGGGCCTGGCTACACCTTC	CAWSTGGPGYTF
TRBV28	TRBD1	TRBJ2-5	-	TGTGCCAGCAGTTTCCCCGGGACAGCCTCAAAAGAGACCCAGTACTTC	CASSFPGTASKETQYF
TRBV5-6	-	TRBJ1-1	-	TGTGCCAGCAGCTTGAAACAGGGAAGGGCTTTCTTT	CASSLKQGRAFF
TRBV11-2	-	TRBJ1-2	-	TGTGCCAGCAGCTTAGATATCCCGGGAGGCTACACCTTC	CASSLDIPGGYTF
TRBV11-2	-	TRBJ2-7	-	TGTGCCAGCAGCTTAAAGGGGGTTGAAAATAATTTTGCCTACGAGCAGTACTTC	CASSLKGVENNFAYEQYF